The 15 T cell receptor beta chains below were found in one sample sequenced in a study of Graves' ophthalmopathy and Graves' hyperthyroidism. TCR beta CDR3 regions were amplified from RNA transcripts. HTBI primers were employed in first-round RT-PCR, then a second-round multiplex PCR followed. TCRdb used MiXCR to reprocess the multiplex PCR reads, holding one entry per CDR3 protein. The sample holds roughly 500,000 distinct CDR3 sequences, approximately 15% seen once. The specimen was blood. These receptors all stem from a woman aged 25 to 39 with Graves' ophthalmopathy.

This clonotype came up many times. The V gene is TRBV3-1, the J gene TRBJ1-2; D remains ambiguous. The V and J ends lost 0 bases and 2 bases respectively, with 10 bases between them. The germline gives CDR1 LGHDT, CDR2 YNNKEL (reference sequence). CDR3 length: 15 residues. The CDR3 is CASSQDYVSNYGYTF. The CDR3 nucleotides read TGTGCCAGCAGCCAAGATTACGTGTCCAACTATGGCTACACCTTC. The variable domain in full, with the rest retrieved from reference TRBV3-1 and TRBJ1-2, is DTAVSQTPKYLVTQMGNDKSIKCEQNLGHDTMYWYKQDSKKFLKIMFSYNNKELIINETVPNRFSPKSPDKAHLNLHINSLELGDSAVYFCASSQDYVSNYGYTFGSGTRLTVV.

This clonotype showed up just a few times. V usage is TRBV7-3 and J usage is TRBJ2-3; TRBD2 agrees at 7 bases. Germline trimming cut 7 bases from V and 6 bases from J; bases unmatched to any gene: 10. The CDR3 contains 14 residues. Germline V gene lookup returns CDR1 SGHTA and CDR2 FQGTGA. CDR3 sequence reads: CASNPSGGADTQYF. For the CDR3, the DNA is TGTGCCAGCAACCCTAGCGGAGGCGCGGATACGCAGTATTTT.

This clonotype was detected ten times or more. This chain links TRBV19 with TRBJ1-1; TRBD1 is a possible D gene (5 bases). Trimming pared 7 bases from V and 3 bases from J, leaving 15 bases between. Germline CDR1 is LNHDA and CDR2 is SQIVND (reference sequence). The CDR3 runs to 14 residues. The CDR3 bases are TGTGCCAGTATTCAAACGAGAGGGGACACTGAAGCTTTCTTT. Its protein product is CASIQTRGDTEAFF. The full variable domain, completed using reference TRBV19 and TRBJ1-1, is DGGITQSPKYLFRKEGQNVTLSCEQNLNHDAMYWYRQDPGQGLRLIYYSQIVNDFQKGDIAEGYSVSREKKESFPLTVTSAQKNPTAFYLCASIQTRGDTEAFFGQGTRLTVV.

This clonotype was picked up many times. V usage is TRBV12-3 or TRBV12-4 and J usage is TRBJ2-7; D call uncertain. This CDR3 is built from 14 residues. V dropped 3 bases and J dropped 2 bases, with 11 bases sitting between them. The CDR3 DNA reads as TGTGCCAGCAGTTTGGGTTTGGATCCCTACGAGCAGTACTTC. Translating gives CASSLGLDPYEQYF.

This clonotype was seen a few times. The chain carries TRBV12-3 or TRBV12-4 and TRBJ1-2; D might be TRBD1 (5 bases). V was pared by 5 bases and J by 4 bases, with 11 bases between. The CDR3 is 13 amino acids. The CDR3 DNA is TGTGCCAGCAGTACAAGCGACAGCTATGGCTACACCTTC. As protein: CASSTSDSYGYTF.

This clonotype was detected ten times or more. This rearrangement joins TRBV6-5 to TRBJ1-2; D might be TRBD1 (5 bases). Germline loops: CDR1 MNHEY, CDR2 SVGAGI. The V and J ends lost 2 bases and 12 bases respectively, with 10 bases between them. This CDR3 has 11 residues. The CDR3 region has the DNA TGTGCCAGCAGTTACGGGGGAATCGACACCTTC. Translating it yields CASSYGGIDTF.

This clonotype has just a few counts. This sequence joins TRBV27 and TRBJ1-1, with 7 nucleotides matching TRBD1. This CDR3 has 14 residues. The V segment lost 6 bases and the J segment 5 bases; nucleotides outside the gene matches: 9. Germline CDR1 is MNHEY and CDR2 is SMNVEV (reference sequence). CDR3 protein: CASRLSTGVTEAFF. As DNA, the CDR3 is TGTGCCAGCAGACTTTCTACAGGGGTAACTGAAGCTTTCTTT.

This clonotype was seen ten or more times. This sequence joins TRBV7-9 and TRBJ2-7; no clear D gene. The ends were cut back, 1 base at V and 8 bases at J, with 9 bases in the middle. There are 12 residues in the CDR3. Per germline, CDR1 SEHNR and CDR2 FQNEAQ (reference sequence). Here the CDR3 DNA reads TGTGCCAGCAGCTTAGGGAGCATACAGCAGTACTTC. Amino acids: CASSLGSIQQYF.

The chain uses TRBV30 and TRBJ1-2; a weak D match, TRBD1 (5 bases). The V and J ends lost 0 bases and 0 bases respectively, with 11 bases between them. The CDR3 has 15 amino acids. Germline CDR1 GTSNPN, CDR2 SVGIG (reference sequence). This chain's CDR3 is CAWSVRGGTNYGYTF. In nucleotides, the CDR3 is TGTGCCTGGAGTGTACGGGGGGGAACTAACTATGGCTACACCTTC.

This clonotype has ten or more counts. The chain links TRBV28 to TRBJ2-7; D ambiguous. The germline V gene has CDR1 MDHEN and CDR2 SYDVKM. CDR3 length: 12 amino acids. Trimming took off 2 bases at V and 4 bases at J, with 6 bases between the two ends. CDR3 bases: TGTGCCAGCAGTTTACCCGCTTACGAGCAGTACTTC. Amino acid sequence: CASSLPAYEQYF. The entire variable domain, with the rest obtained from reference TRBV28 and TRBJ2-7, is as follows: DVKVTQSSRYLVKRTGEKVFLECVQDMDHENMFWYRQDPGLGLRLIYFSYDVKMKEKGDIPEGYSVSREKKERFSLILESASTNQTSMYLCASSLPAYEQYFGPGTRLTVT.

The V gene is TRBV4-2, the J gene TRBJ2-7; 9 positions match TRBD2. Trimming took 4 bases from V and 1 from J; bases not matched to a gene: 5. CDR3 size: 15 residues. CDR1 is LGHNA and CDR2 is YNFKEQ in the germline V gene. CDR3 protein: CASSLLTSGSYEQYF. CDR3 nucleotides: TGTGCCAGCAGCCTTTTAACTAGCGGGTCCTACGAGCAGTACTTC.

In this sample, this clonotype turned up many times. This sequence joins TRBV11-2 and TRBJ2-2; TRBD2 agrees at 8 bases. Trimming removed 4 bases from V and 4 bases from J; junction bases left unmatched: 8. CDR1 and CDR2 (germline): SGHAT, FQNNGV. The CDR3 runs to 16 residues. This chain's CDR3 is CASSYYTGGTTGELFF. As DNA, the CDR3 is TGTGCCAGCAGCTATTATACGGGAGGGACCACCGGGGAGCTGTTTTTT.

Many counts were recorded for this clonotype. This chain uses TRBV5-1 with TRBJ1-2; 10 bases are shared with TRBD1. The CDR3 totals 14 residues. Trimming removed 9 bases from V and 4 bases from J; junction bases left unmatched: 9. The germline V gene has CDR1 SGHRS and CDR2 YFSETQ. DNA of the CDR3: TGCGCCACCACGACAGGGGGCGGCTCCTATGGCTACACCTTC. Protein sequence: CATTTGGGSYGYTF.

The table lists this clonotype with many counts. This chain uses TRBV10-3 with TRBJ1-3; D call uncertain. CDR3 length: 12 amino acids. V lost 10 bases to trimming and J lost 4 bases, with 11 bases between them. CDR1 ENHRY and CDR2 SYGVKD come from the germline V gene. The CDR3 region has the DNA TGTGCCACCATCTCTTCGGGAAACACCATATATTTT. Amino acid sequence: CATISSGNTIYF.

This clonotype was counted many times. The gene calls are TRBV28 and TRBJ1-1, with D perhaps matching TRBD1 (5 bases). The CDR3 runs 14 residues. Trimming pared 5 bases from V and 4 bases from J, leaving 14 bases between. The V gene's germline CDR1 is MDHEN and CDR2 SYDVKM. The CDR3 nucleotides read TGTGCCAGCAGTGGGGCAGGGCGGACCACTGAAGCTTTCTTT. Translating gives CASSGAGRTTEAFF.